A selection of T cell receptor beta chains follows, all from one sample in a study of identifying expanded T cells in peripheral blood. Profiling relied on immunoSEQ multiplex PCR, and the TCRdb table lists in-frame clones only, not all of them. The data show some 76,000 clones, about nine tenths seen once. The sequencing sample was made of blood. The receptors here all came from a person aged 18 to 75 in good health. Both conserved end residues are part of each CDR3. The D gene is left open where the match is weak. Where a row states a size, it is once, few, many or the class of an expanded clone; other rows omit it.

J gene | V gene | clone size | D gene | CDR3 protein | CDR3 DNA
TRBJ1-2 | TRBV27 | - | TRBD1 | CASSLTGGYGYTF | TGTGCCAGCAGTTTGACAGGGGGCTATGGCTACACCTTC
TRBJ2-2 | TRBV28 | - | - | CASSRPGQNTGELFF | TGTGCCAGCAGTCGTCCGGGACAGAACACCGGGGAGCTGTTTTTT
TRBJ2-2 | TRBV7-2 | - | TRBD2 | CASSLDGGGGAGELFF | TGTGCCAGCAGCTTAGACGGGGGCGGGGGGGCCGGGGAGCTGTTTTTT
TRBJ1-4 | TRBV7-9 | - | - | CASSLDRSNEKLFF | TGTGCCAGCAGCTTAGACAGATCGAATGAAAAACTGTTTTTT
TRBJ1-4 | TRBV7-2 | - | TRBD1 | CASSSTGVGEKLFF | TGTGCCAGCAGCTCGACAGGGGTGGGTGAAAAACTGTTTTTT
TRBJ2-7 | TRBV5-6 | - | TRBD1 | CASSSNRGREQYF | TGTGCCAGCAGCTCGAACAGGGGGCGCGAGCAGTACTTC
TRBJ1-4 | TRBV29-1 | - | - | CSVVDSWGSNEKLFF | TGCAGCGTTGTGGATTCCTGGGGGTCTAATGAAAAACTGTTTTTT
TRBJ2-3 | TRBV6-4 | - | - | CASSDSRDPDTQYF | TGTGCCAGCAGTGACTCCCGGGACCCAGATACGCAGTATTTT
TRBJ2-5 | TRBV28 | - | TRBD2 | CASRSTSGGQETQYF | TGTGCCAGCAGGTCGACTAGCGGGGGACAAGAGACCCAGTACTTC
TRBJ2-1 | TRBV5-1 | - | - | CASSLGGESFNEQFF | TGCGCCAGCAGCTTGGGCGGGGAGAGCTTCAATGAGCAGTTCTTC
TRBJ2-1 | TRBV7-6 | - | TRBD2 | CASSLYGGGVGEQFF | TGTGCCAGCAGCTTATACGGGGGGGGCGTCGGTGAGCAGTTCTTC
TRBJ1-1 | TRBV5-4 | - | - | CASSLAGALNTEAFF | TGTGCCAGCAGCTTGGCAGGGGCCTTGAACACTGAAGCTTTCTTT
TRBJ1-5 | TRBV12-5 | - | - | CASRVDGNQPQHF | TGTGCTAGTAGGGTCGACGGTAATCAGCCCCAGCATTTT
TRBJ2-7 | TRBV4-3 | - | - | CASSQDSRRGGYEQYF | TGCGCCAGCAGCCAAGACTCTCGCAGGGGGGGCTACGAGCAGTACTTC
TRBJ1-1 | TRBV6-5 | - | - | CASKGSRGQAEAFF | TGTGCCAGCAAGGGGAGCAGAGGGCAAGCTGAAGCTTTCTTT
TRBJ2-3 | TRBV9 | medium-sized | TRBD2 | CASSVAGSGADTQYF | TGTGCCAGCAGCGTAGCCGGGAGCGGGGCAGATACGCAGTATTTT
TRBJ1-3 | TRBV15 | - | TRBD1 | CATSRDQTGVGNTIYF | TGTGCCACCAGCAGAGATCAGACAGGGGTTGGCAACACCATATATTTT
TRBJ1-1 | TRBV5-1 | - | - | CASSLKGSTEAFF | TGCGCCAGCAGCTTAAAGGGGAGCACTGAAGCTTTCTTT
TRBJ2-7 | TRBV5-1 | - | TRBD1 | CASSLDRTGGSWQYF | TGCGCCAGCAGCTTGGATAGGACAGGGGGGTCGTGGCAGTACTTC
TRBJ1-2 | TRBV7-2 | - | - | CASSVTGSNYGYTF | TGTGCCAGCAGCGTGACAGGTTCTAACTATGGCTACACCTTC
TRBJ2-1 | TRBV15 | - | - | CATSRDMGDVRNEQFF | TGTGCCACCAGCAGAGATATGGGGGACGTTCGGAATGAGCAGTTCTTC
TRBJ1-1 | TRBV10-2 | - | - | CASSDRGRSNTEAFF | TGCGCCAGCAGTGATCGGGGGAGGTCGAACACTGAAGCTTTCTTT
TRBJ2-3 | TRBV4-3 | - | - | CASSQEGRGTDTQYF | TGCGCCAGCAGCCAAGAGGGGAGGGGGACAGATACGCAGTATTTT
TRBJ2-4 | TRBV20-1 | - | - | CSAVPKNIQYF | TGCAGTGCCGTTCCCAAAAACATTCAGTACTTC
TRBJ2-7 | TRBV6-1 | - | - | CASKGRTLTYEQYF | TGTGCCAGCAAGGGCCGGACACTCACCTACGAGCAGTACTTC
TRBJ2-1 | TRBV6-1 | - | TRBD2 | CASGQGPGGYNEQFF | TGTGCCAGTGGGCAAGGGCCGGGGGGCTACAATGAGCAGTTCTTC
TRBJ2-2 | TRBV19 | - | - | CASSISGELFF | TGTGCCAGTAGTATATCCGGGGAGCTGTTTTTT
TRBJ1-1 | TRBV6-5 | - | TRBD1 | CASSQGGRAFF | TGTGCCAGCAGTCAGGGGGGGCGAGCTTTCTTT
TRBJ1-1 | TRBV7-2 | once | - | CASSLRGNEGWDTEAFF | TGTGCCAGCAGCTTAAGAGGGAATGAGGGGTGGGACACTGAAGCTTTCTTT
TRBJ2-7 | TRBV18 | - | TRBD2 | CASSPLAGGAYEQYF | TGTGCCAGCTCACCCCTAGCGGGGGGCGCCTACGAGCAGTACTTC
TRBJ1-1 | TRBV5-1 | - | - | CASSEPTGEAFF | TGCGCCAGCAGCGAGCCGACAGGTGAAGCTTTCTTT
TRBJ1-2 | TRBV27 | - | - | CASSLSREVGGYTF | TGTGCCAGCAGTTTATCGAGGGAAGTGGGTGGCTACACCTTC
TRBJ1-2 | TRBV7-6 | - | - | CASSLSPPDSANYGYTF | TGTGCCAGCAGCTTATCCCCCCCTGACAGTGCTAACTATGGCTACACCTTC
TRBJ2-3 | TRBV9 | - | - | CASSGEGDSDGTDTQYF | TGTGCCAGCAGCGGGGAGGGGGACAGCGACGGGACAGATACGCAGTATTTT
TRBJ2-1 | TRBV5-5 | - | TRBD2 | CASSLGPKREDQSYNEQFF | TGTGCCAGCAGCTTGGGTCCAAAGCGGGAGGACCAGTCCTACAATGAGCAGTTCTTC
TRBJ1-3 | TRBV4-3 | few | TRBD1 | CASSQAETGGFGNTIYF | TGCGCCAGCAGCCAAGCCGAGACAGGGGGCTTTGGAAACACCATATATTTT
TRBJ2-7 | TRBV15 | once | - | CATSRPRGKVNEQYF | TGTGCCACCAGCAGACCACGGGGGAAGGTAAACGAGCAGTACTTC
TRBJ2-1 | TRBV5-8 | - | - | CASTLKGGWDEQFF | TGTGCCAGCACCCTGAAAGGGGGATGGGATGAGCAGTTCTTC
TRBJ1-1 | TRBV19 | - | - | CASSMRLMNTEAFF | TGTGCCAGTAGTATGAGGTTGATGAACACTGAAGCTTTCTTT
TRBJ1-6 | TRBV6-5 | - | - | CASRPGTESPLHF | TGTGCCAGCAGACCCGGTACGGAATCACCCCTCCACTTT
TRBJ2-4 | TRBV11-2 | - | - | CASSLMVLAKNIQYF | TGTGCCAGCAGCTTAATGGTGTTAGCCAAAAACATTCAGTACTTC
TRBJ1-3 | TRBV15 | - | - | CATSRGAGNTIYF | TGTGCCACCAGCAGAGGGGCTGGAAACACCATATATTTT
TRBJ2-7 | TRBV6-1 | once | - | CASRPTGSYEQYF | TGTGCCAGCCGACCGACTGGATCCTACGAGCAGTACTTC
TRBJ2-2 | TRBV10-1 | once | - | CASSEWGLPNTGELFF | TGCGCCAGCAGTGAGTGGGGACTTCCGAACACCGGGGAGCTGTTTTTT
TRBJ2-2 | TRBV6-4 | - | - | CASSLSGVTGELFF | TGTGCCAGCAGTTTGAGCGGAGTGACCGGGGAGCTGTTTTTT
TRBJ1-5 | TRBV21-1 | - | - | CASSKVAGSRPYSNQPQHF | TGTGCCAGCAGCAAAGTCGCAGGTTCAAGGCCCTATAGCAATCAGCCCCAGCATTTT
TRBJ1-1 | TRBV6-5 | - | - | CASRKQGLTEAFF | TGTGCCAGCAGGAAGCAGGGGTTGACTGAAGCTTTCTTT
TRBJ1-2 | TRBV19 | - | - | CASSRRANYGYTF | TGTGCCAGTAGTCGACGGGCTAACTATGGCTACACCTTC
TRBJ2-7 | TRBV30 | - | TRBD1 | CACTGTAYEQYF | TGTGCCTGTACCGGGACAGCCTACGAGCAGTACTTC
TRBJ2-3 | TRBV10-3 | once | TRBD2 | CAIRATSGIDTQYF | TGTGCCATCAGGGCGACTAGCGGAATAGATACGCAGTATTTT
TRBJ2-3 | TRBV4-3 | - | - | CASSQERDSTALTQYF | TGCGCCAGCAGCCAAGAAAGGGACTCCACCGCTCTTACGCAGTATTTT
TRBJ1-2 | TRBV27 | - | TRBD1 | CASSFSSEGAGGYTF | TGTGCCAGCAGTTTTTCCTCGGAGGGGGCGGGTGGCTACACCTTC
TRBJ2-7 | TRBV9 | - | - | CASSVTGTDSYEQYF | TGTGCCAGCAGCGTAACCGGGACTGACTCCTACGAGCAGTACTTC
TRBJ1-6 | TRBV2 | few | - | CASILRDTDSPLHF | TGTGCCAGCATCCTCCGGGACACGGATTCACCCCTCCACTTT
TRBJ2-2 | TRBV4-1 | - | - | CASSQGPGAPGELFF | TGCGCCAGCAGCCAGGGGCCAGGGGCCCCCGGGGAGCTGTTTTTT